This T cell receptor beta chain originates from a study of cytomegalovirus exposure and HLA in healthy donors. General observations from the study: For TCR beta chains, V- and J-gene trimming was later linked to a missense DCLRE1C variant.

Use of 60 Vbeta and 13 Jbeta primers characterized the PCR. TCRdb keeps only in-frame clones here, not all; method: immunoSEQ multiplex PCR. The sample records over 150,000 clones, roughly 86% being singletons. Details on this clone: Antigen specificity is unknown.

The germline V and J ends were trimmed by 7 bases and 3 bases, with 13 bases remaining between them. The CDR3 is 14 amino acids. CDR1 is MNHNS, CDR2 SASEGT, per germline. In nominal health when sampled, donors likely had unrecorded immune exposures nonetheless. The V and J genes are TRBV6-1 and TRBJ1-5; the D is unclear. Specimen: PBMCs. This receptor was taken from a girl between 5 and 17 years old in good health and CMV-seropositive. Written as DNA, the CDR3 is TGTGCCAGCATAGGAGGACCGGTCAATCAGCCCCAGCATTTT. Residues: CASIGGPVNQPQHF.